This T cell receptor (beta chain) was captured in a study of tumor-infiltrating lymphocytes in localized non-small cell lung cancer. General study findings and limits: No T-cell fraction difference was seen between IM1 and IM2 tumors. Technical variation could not be separated from intratumor heterogeneity here. Only some patients had TCR sequencing, depending on available tissue.

Germline CDR1 SNHLY, CDR2 FYNNEI. Between the trimmed V and J ends, which lost 2 bases and 4 bases, there was a span of 12 bases. This CDR3 spans 15 amino acids. Sequenced by immunoSEQ multiplex PCR; TCRdb stores in-frame clones only, minus some. Of 5,800 or so clones detected, roughly two thirds appear once; the ten largest clones hold roughly 6.5%. This clone was counted a single time. Its specificity is unknown. This TCR came from a human donor with non-small cell lung cancer. V usage is TRBV2 and J usage is TRBJ1-5; perhaps TRBD1 as D (6 bases). The material sequenced was uninvolved lung tissue not adjacent to the tumor. Written as DNA, the CDR3 is TGTGCCAGCAGTGAACAGGCAGGGGAGAATCAGCCCCAGCATTTT. Its translation: CASSEQAGENQPQHF.